The text below deals with one T cell receptor (beta chain). The antigen is unknown. Repertoires were generated with immunoSEQ multiplex PCR, while TCRdb's copy carries only in-frame clones and drops some. The data show about 69,000 clones, roughly 90% seen once. This sample stems from a study of T cell responses to AZD1222 COVID-19 vaccine. Whole-study results and caveats: Donors were mostly white British, more females; clonal diversity possibly underestimated.

Trimming cost V 2 bases and J 4 bases; bases outside gene matches: 6. The CDR3 consists of 16 residues. The V gene's germline CDR1 is KGHDR and CDR2 SFDVKD. The source was peripheral blood, collected on day 0 of AZD1222 vaccination. The clonotype comes from an adult in good health. The gene calls are TRBV24-1 and TRBJ2-7, with 11 bases identical to TRBD2. Written as DNA, the CDR3 is TGTGCCACCAGTGATTCGACTAGCGGGGAGCCTTACGAGCAGTACTTC. Protein product: CATSDSTSGEPYEQYF.